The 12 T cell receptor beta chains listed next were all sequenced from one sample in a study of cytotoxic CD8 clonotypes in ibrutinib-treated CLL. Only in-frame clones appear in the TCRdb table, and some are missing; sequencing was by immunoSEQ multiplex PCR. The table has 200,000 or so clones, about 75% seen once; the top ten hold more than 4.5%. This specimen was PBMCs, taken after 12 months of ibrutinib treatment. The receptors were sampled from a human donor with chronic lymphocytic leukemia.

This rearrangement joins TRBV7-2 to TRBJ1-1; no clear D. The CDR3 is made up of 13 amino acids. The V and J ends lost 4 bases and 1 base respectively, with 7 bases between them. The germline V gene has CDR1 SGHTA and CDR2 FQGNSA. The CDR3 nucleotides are TGTGCCAGCAGCTCCAACCGGAACACTGAAGCTTTCTTT. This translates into CASSSNRNTEAFF.

This CDR3 is CASTLSSEADTQYF. CDR3 nucleotide sequence: TGCGCCAGCACATTAAGTAGCGAGGCAGATACGCAGTATTTT. The gene calls are TRBV5-1 and TRBJ2-3; perhaps TRBD2 as D (5 bases). Trimming cost V 6 bases and J 4 bases, with 15 bases left between them. The CDR3 loop spans 14 amino acids. Germline loops: CDR1 SGHRS, CDR2 YFSETQ.

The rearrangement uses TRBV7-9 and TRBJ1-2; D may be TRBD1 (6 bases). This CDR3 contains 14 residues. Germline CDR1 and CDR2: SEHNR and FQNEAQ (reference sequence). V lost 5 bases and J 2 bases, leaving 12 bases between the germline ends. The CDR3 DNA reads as TGTGCCAGCAGCCCCCAGGGGCCAAACTATGGCTACACCTTC. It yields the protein CASSPQGPNYGYTF. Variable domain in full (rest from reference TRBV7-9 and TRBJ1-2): DTGVSQNPRHKITKRGQNVTFRCDPISEHNRLYWYRQTLGQGPEFLTYFQNEAQLEKSRLLSDRFSAERPKGSFSTLEIQRTEQGDSAMYLCASSPQGPNYGYTFGSGTRLTVV.

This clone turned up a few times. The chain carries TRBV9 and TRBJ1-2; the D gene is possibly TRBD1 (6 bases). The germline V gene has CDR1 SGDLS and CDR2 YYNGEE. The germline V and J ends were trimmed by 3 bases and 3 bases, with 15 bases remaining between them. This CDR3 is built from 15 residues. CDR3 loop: CASSAAGGGDYGYTF. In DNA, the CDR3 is TGTGCCAGCAGCGCCGCCGGAGGGGGTGACTATGGCTACACCTTC. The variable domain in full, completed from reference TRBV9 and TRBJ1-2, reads DSGVTQTPKHLITATGQRVTLRCSPRSGDLSVYWYQQSLDQGLQFLIQYYNGEERAKGNILERFSAQQFPDLHSELNLSSLELGDSALYFCASSAAGGGDYGYTFGSGTRLTVV.

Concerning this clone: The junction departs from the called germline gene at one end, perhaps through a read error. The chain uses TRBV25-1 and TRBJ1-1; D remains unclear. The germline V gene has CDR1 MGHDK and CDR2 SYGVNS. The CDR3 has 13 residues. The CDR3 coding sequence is TGTGCCAGCAGTGAATACTCATTGCAAACACCGAACTTT. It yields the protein CASSEYSLQTPNF.

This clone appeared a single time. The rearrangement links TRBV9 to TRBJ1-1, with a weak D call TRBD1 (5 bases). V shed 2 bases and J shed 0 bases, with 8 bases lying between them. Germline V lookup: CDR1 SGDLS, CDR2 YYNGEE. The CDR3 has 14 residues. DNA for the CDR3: TGTGCCAGCAGCGTGACAGTCATGAACACTGAAGCTTTCTTT. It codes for CASSVTVMNTEAFF.

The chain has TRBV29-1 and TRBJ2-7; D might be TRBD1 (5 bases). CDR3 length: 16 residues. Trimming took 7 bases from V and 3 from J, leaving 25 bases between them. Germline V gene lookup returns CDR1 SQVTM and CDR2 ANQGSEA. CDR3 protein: CSALLRGRVNLYEQYF. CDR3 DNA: TGCAGCGCACTACTCCGAGGCAGGGTCAATCTCTACGAGCAGTACTTC.

CDR3 nucleotides: TGCGCCAGCAGCTTGCTAGGTCTAGCGGGGGGCCTCAATGAGCAGTTCTTC. Protein product: CASSLLGLAGGLNEQFF. The chain couples TRBV5-1 to TRBJ2-1; TRBD2 matches 11 bases. Trimming at V came to 1 base and at J to 6 bases, leaving 9 bases not matched to a gene. This CDR3 has 17 amino acids. From germline, CDR1 is SGHRS and CDR2 YFSETQ.

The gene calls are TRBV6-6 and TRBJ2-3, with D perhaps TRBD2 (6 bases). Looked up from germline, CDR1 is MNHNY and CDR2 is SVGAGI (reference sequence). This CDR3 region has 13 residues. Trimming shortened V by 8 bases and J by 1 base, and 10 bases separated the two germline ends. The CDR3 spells CASGERGTDTQYF. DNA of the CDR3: TGTGCCAGCGGAGAGCGGGGCACAGATACGCAGTATTTT.

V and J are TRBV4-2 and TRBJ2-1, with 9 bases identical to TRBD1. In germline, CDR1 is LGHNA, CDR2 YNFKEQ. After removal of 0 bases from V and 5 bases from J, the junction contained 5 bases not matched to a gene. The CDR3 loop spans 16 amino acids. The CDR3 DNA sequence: TGTGCCAGCAGCCAAGATGGGGGACAGGGAAACAATGAGCAGTTCTTC. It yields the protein CASSQDGGQGNNEQFF.

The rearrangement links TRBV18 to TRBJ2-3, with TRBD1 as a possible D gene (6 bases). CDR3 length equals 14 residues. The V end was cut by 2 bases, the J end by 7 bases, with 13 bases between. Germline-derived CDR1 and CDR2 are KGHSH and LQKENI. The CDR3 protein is CASSPWTAHHTQYF. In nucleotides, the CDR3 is TGTGCCAGCTCACCATGGACAGCCCACCATACGCAGTATTTT.

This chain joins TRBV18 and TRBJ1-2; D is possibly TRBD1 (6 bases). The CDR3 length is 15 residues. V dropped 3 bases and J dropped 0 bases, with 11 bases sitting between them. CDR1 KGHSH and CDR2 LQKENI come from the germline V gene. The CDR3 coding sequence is TGTGCCAGCTCACCGGGGGCAGTCCCTAACTATGGCTACACCTTC. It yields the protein CASSPGAVPNYGYTF.